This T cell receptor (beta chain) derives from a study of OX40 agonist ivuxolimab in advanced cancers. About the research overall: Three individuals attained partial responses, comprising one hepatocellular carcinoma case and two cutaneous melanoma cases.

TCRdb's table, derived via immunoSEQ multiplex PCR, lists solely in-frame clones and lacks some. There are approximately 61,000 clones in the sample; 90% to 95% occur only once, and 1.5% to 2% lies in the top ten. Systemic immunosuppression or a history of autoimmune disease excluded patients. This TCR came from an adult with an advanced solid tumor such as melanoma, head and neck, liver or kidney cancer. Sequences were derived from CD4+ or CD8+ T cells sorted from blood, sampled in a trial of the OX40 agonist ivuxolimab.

The chain's CDR3 is CASSPKGQFDSGNTIYF. The CDR3 nucleotides are TGTGCCAGCAGCCCGAAGGGACAGTTTGACTCTGGAAACACCATATATTTT. V and J are TRBV7-9 and TRBJ1-3, with 7 bases that match TRBD1. Germline CDR1 and CDR2: SEHNR and FQNEAQ (reference sequence). V gave up 5 bases and J gave up 0 bases; unmatched junction bases: 10. The CDR3 is 17 amino acids.